These T cell receptor beta chains were read from a single sample in a study of CD8+ T cells in alopecia areata. TCRdb keeps only in-frame clones here, not all; method: immunoSEQ multiplex PCR. This sample has about 210,000 clones; under 40% occur once, and the top ten carry about 0.48%. The sample consisted of CD4+ T cells sorted from blood, taken around week 30, from a patient treated with tofacitinib. The receptor source for this set is a human donor with alopecia areata. The CDR3 runs from the conserved cysteine through the conserved F or W. A D gene is named only where the DNA matches it firmly. Clone size is not always given. Where it is, it says once, few, many or a class for expanded clones.

J | size | V | D | CDR3 | DNA
TRBJ2-3 | NA | TRBV6-4 | TRBD1 | CASSDGSGGADTQYF | TGTGCCAGCAGTGACGGGTCAGGGGGCGCAGATACGCAGTATTTT
TRBJ2-7 | NA | TRBV4-2 | NA | CASSPGNLQSIEQYF | TGTGCCAGCAGCCCCGGGAACCTCCAATCCATCGAGCAGTACTTC
TRBJ2-1 | NA | TRBV30 | NA | CAWSETRKRDSNEQFF | TGTGCCTGGAGCGAAACGCGCAAGCGCGATAGCAATGAGCAGTTCTTC
TRBJ1-6 | NA | TRBV6-1 | TRBD1 | CASREMGQGAGSPLHF | TGTGCCAGCAGAGAAATGGGACAGGGGGCGGGTTCACCCCTCCACTTT
TRBJ2-3 | NA | TRBV29-1 | TRBD2 | CSVERGGRGDTQYF | TGCAGCGTTGAGAGAGGCGGGCGGGGGGATACGCAGTATTTT
TRBJ2-3 | NA | TRBV27 | NA | CASSFWQSTDTQYF | TGTGCCAGCAGTTTTTGGCAGAGCACAGATACGCAGTATTTT
TRBJ1-6 | NA | TRBV25-1 | NA | CASRGPERRTDSPLHF | TGTGCCAGCAGAGGGCCCGAAAGACGGACCGATTCACCCCTCCACTTT
TRBJ1-2 | once | TRBV4-1 | NA | CASSQLVGLVGYTF | TGCGCCAGCAGCCAACTGGTGGGGCTTGTTGGCTACACCTTC
TRBJ2-3 | NA | TRBV25-1 | TRBD2 | CASSGLGITDTQYF | TGTGCCAGCAGCGGACTAGGGATCACAGATACGCAGTATTTT
TRBJ2-7 | NA | TRBV7-2 | TRBD1 | CASRVGRTGEQYF | TGTGCCAGCAGAGTCGGAAGGACAGGTGAGCAGTACTTC
TRBJ2-5 | once | TRBV6-5 | NA | CASTNQETQYF | TGTGCCAGCACTAATCAAGAGACCCAGTACTTC
TRBJ2-3 | NA | TRBV5-1 | NA | CASSLAQGTDTQYF | TGCGCCAGCAGCTTGGCGCAGGGCACAGATACGCAGTATTTT
TRBJ2-1 | NA | TRBV7-9 | TRBD2 | CASSLLPAGGVGEQFF | TGTGCCAGCAGCTTACTCCCAGCGGGGGGAGTTGGTGAGCAGTTCTTC
TRBJ1-1 | few | TRBV30 | NA | CAWSARVRNTEAFF | TGTGCCTGGAGTGCTAGGGTCCGGAACACTGAAGCTTTCTTT
TRBJ2-7 | many | TRBV4-1 | NA | CASSHSVGRFLSYEQYF | TGCGCCAGCAGCCATTCCGTCGGGCGGTTCCTCTCCTACGAGCAGTACTTC
TRBJ1-1 | few | TRBV9 | NA | CASSVKSGVGTEAFF | TGTGCCAGCAGCGTAAAGTCCGGGGTGGGCACTGAAGCTTTCTTT
TRBJ2-4 | NA | TRBV5-1 | NA | CASSPRGGQNIQYF | TGCGCCAGCAGCCCCCGGGGCGGCCAAAACATTCAGTACTTC
TRBJ1-2 | NA | TRBV2 | NA | CASSAANYGYTF | TGTGCCAGCAGTGCAGCTAACTATGGCTACACCTTC